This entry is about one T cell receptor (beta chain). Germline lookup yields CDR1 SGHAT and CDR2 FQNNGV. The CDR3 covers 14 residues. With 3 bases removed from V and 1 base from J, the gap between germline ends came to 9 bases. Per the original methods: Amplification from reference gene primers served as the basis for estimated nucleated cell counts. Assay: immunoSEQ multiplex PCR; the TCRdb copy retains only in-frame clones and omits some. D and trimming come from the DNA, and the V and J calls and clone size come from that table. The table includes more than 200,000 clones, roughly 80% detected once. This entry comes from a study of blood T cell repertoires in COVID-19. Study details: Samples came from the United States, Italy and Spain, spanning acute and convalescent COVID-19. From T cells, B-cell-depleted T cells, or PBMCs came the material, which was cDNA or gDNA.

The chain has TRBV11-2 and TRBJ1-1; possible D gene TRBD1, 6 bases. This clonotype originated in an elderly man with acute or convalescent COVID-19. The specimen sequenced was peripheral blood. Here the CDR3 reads CASSFGQTNTEAFF. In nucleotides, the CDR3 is TGTGCCAGCAGCTTCGGACAGACGAACACTGAAGCTTTCTTT.